These 25 T cell receptor beta chains were all obtained from the same sample, sequenced in a study of blood T cell repertoires in COVID-19. The assay was immunoSEQ multiplex PCR, and TCRdb's table has in-frame clones only and misses some. The sample has approximately 56,000 clones, nearly 90% seen once. Sequencing was done on a sample of peripheral blood. The receptors derive from an elderly man with active or convalescent COVID-19.

CDR3 DNA sequence: TGTGCCAGCAGCTTAGTGGGACTTTCCTACGAGCAGTACTTC. It is translated as CASSLVGLSYEQYF. The rearrangement uses TRBV11-2 and TRBJ2-7; a weak D match, TRBD2 (6 bases). There are 14 residues in the CDR3. V lost 1 base and J lost 1, with 8 bases in between. Germline CDR1 and CDR2: SGHAT and FQNNGV.

The count of this clone is one. This sequence joins TRBV4-3 and TRBJ2-1; D possibly corresponds to TRBD2 (5 bases). V was cut by 8 bases and J by 9 bases, with 20 bases left in between. The CDR3 loop spans 14 amino acids. Per the germline V gene, CDR1 is LGHNA and CDR2 is YSLEER. The CDR3 loop reads CASSGGQFGVEQFF. CDR3 coding DNA: TGCGCCAGCTCCGGCGGCCAGTTCGGGGTTGAGCAGTTCTTC.

The chain is built from TRBV5-1 and TRBJ2-3; perhaps TRBD1 as D (5 bases). V was clipped by 4 bases and J by 0 bases, with 18 bases between them. Germline V gene sequence: CDR1 SGHRS, CDR2 YFSETQ. The CDR3 has 17 amino acids. The CDR3 is CASSANRRARSTDTQYF. CDR3 DNA sequence: TGCGCCAGCAGCGCCAACAGGAGAGCTCGGAGCACAGATACGCAGTATTTT.

The chain couples TRBV29-1 to TRBJ2-7, with 9 bases aligning to TRBD2. The J segment lost 11 bases and the V segment lost 5 bases, leaving 7 bases of the junction unmatched. The CDR3 covers 11 residues. Germline V CDR1 and CDR2: SQVTM, ANQGSEA. The CDR3 loop is CSVQAGGKKYF. CDR3 in DNA: TGCAGCGTTCAAGCGGGGGGAAAAAAGTACTTC.

CDR3 amino acids: CASSQNGQKLFF. In DNA, the CDR3 is TGCGCCAGCAGTCAAAATGGTCAGAAACTGTTTTTT. The chain employs TRBV23-1 and TRBJ1-4; D not certain. Being an ORF, TRBV23-1 has a function that is uncertain. CDR3 length equals 12 residues. The germline V and J ends were trimmed by 2 bases and 11 bases, with 9 bases remaining between them.

The chain is built from TRBV7-2 and TRBJ2-7, with no clear D. Trimming pared 5 bases from V and 2 bases from J, leaving 7 bases between. Germline CDR1 and CDR2: SGHTA and FQGNSA. CDR3 size: 12 residues. CDR3 nucleotides: TGTGCCAGCAGCCCATCCCCCTACGAGCAGTACTTC. Residues: CASSPSPYEQYF.

The chain recombines TRBV3-1 (or the pseudogene TRBV3-2) with TRBJ2-7, with 11 positions matching TRBD2. The CDR3 length is 15 residues. Per the germline V gene, CDR1 is LGHDT and CDR2 is YNNKEL (reference sequence). V shed 3 bases, J shed 6 bases, and the junction held 7 bases outside the gene matches. The DNA of the CDR3 is TGTGCCAGCAGCCAGGAGACTAGCGGGGAAAGCGAGCAGTACTTC. Its translation is CASSQETSGESEQYF.

The rearrangement uses TRBV5-1 and TRBJ1-1, with TRBD1 matching over 9 bases. The length of the CDR3 is 17 residues. Germline V gives CDR1 SGHRS, CDR2 YFSETQ. With V trimmed by 1 base and J by 1 base, 8 bases remained unmatched. CDR3 region: CASSLYRDRATNTEAFF. Written as DNA, the CDR3 is TGCGCCAGCAGCTTGTATAGGGACAGGGCAACGAACACTGAAGCTTTCTTT.

This clone was counted a few times. The gene calls are TRBV4-1 and TRBJ1-2, with TRBD1 identical over 8 bases. There are 16 residues in the CDR3. Germline values: CDR1 MGHRA, CDR2 YSYEKL. V lost 2 bases and J lost 8; bases outside the gene matches: 13. The CDR3 bases are TGCGCCAGCAGCCAAAAGTCCACAGGGGGGAATGAGGGCTACACCTTC. This encodes CASSQKSTGGNEGYTF.

The chain couples TRBV30 to TRBJ2-5, with 13 nucleotides matching TRBD2. V trimming: 5 bases; J trimming: 9 bases; junction bases outside the gene matches: 9. The CDR3 runs 14 residues. Looked up from germline, CDR1 is GTSNPN and CDR2 is SVGIG (reference sequence). CDR3 loop: CAWAGLAGDAAQYF. The CDR3 DNA sequence: TGTGCCTGGGCCGGACTAGCGGGGGATGCGGCCCAGTACTTC.

This clone was recorded a few times. The chain uses TRBV19 and TRBJ2-5; 7 bases align to TRBD2. The germline V gene has CDR1 LNHDA and CDR2 SQIVND (reference sequence). There are 14 residues in the CDR3. V dropped 5 bases and J dropped 5; count of bases not matched to a gene: 8. CDR3 residues: CASSPDGGGETQYF. For the CDR3, the DNA is TGTGCCAGTAGTCCTGATGGGGGAGGGGAGACCCAGTACTTC.

The rearrangement uses TRBV5-4 and TRBJ2-4; D possibly corresponds to TRBD1 (5 bases). Trimming shortened V by 4 bases and J by 0 bases, and 14 bases separated the two germline ends. This CDR3 spans 16 amino acids. The germline V gene encodes CDR1 SGHNT and CDR2 YYREEE (reference sequence). CDR3: CASSAVNRGAKNIQYF. In DNA form, the CDR3 reads TGTGCCAGCAGCGCCGTGAATAGGGGAGCCAAAAACATTCAGTACTTC. Full variable domain (missing parts from reference TRBV5-4 and TRBJ2-4): ETGVTQSPTHLIKTRGQQVTLRCSSQSGHNTVSWYQQALGQGPQFIFQYYREEENGRGNFPPRFSGLQFPNYSSELNVNALELDDSALYLCASSAVNRGAKNIQYFGAGTRLSVL.

The genes are TRBV5-1 and TRBJ2-5; TRBD2 agrees at 9 bases. The CDR3 covers 16 residues. V lost 3 bases, J lost 3 bases, and 9 bases stayed unmatched. Germline lookup yields CDR1 SGHRS and CDR2 YFSETQ. For the CDR3, the DNA is TGCGCCAGCAGCTCTGTAGCGGGAGAGGGGGAAGAGACCCAGTACTTC. It is translated as CASSSVAGEGEETQYF.

J is TRBJ2-7 and V is TRBV7-2, with TRBD2 matching 9 bases. The CDR3 spans 15 residues. J gave up 5 bases and V 6 bases, and 11 bases lay outside the gene matches. Per germline, CDR1 SGHTA and CDR2 FQGNSA. This CDR3 reads CASRLLAGGAHEQYF. For the CDR3, the DNA is TGTGCCAGCAGGTTGTTGGCGGGGGGGGCTCACGAGCAGTACTTC.

This chain joins TRBV7-8 and TRBJ1-5; TRBD1 agrees at 7 bases. The CDR3 is 14 amino acids. V gave up 4 bases and J gave up 7 bases; unmatched junction bases: 7. Germline V gives CDR1 SGHVS, CDR2 FQNEAQ. CDR3 sequence (DNA): TGTGCCAGCAGCTCCACAGGGGCGAAACAGCCCCAGCATTTT. This gives the protein CASSSTGAKQPQHF.

This chain links TRBV3-1 (or the pseudogene TRBV3-2) with TRBJ2-7; possible D gene TRBD1, 5 bases. Trimming took 0 bases from V and 2 from J, leaving 17 bases between them. The CDR3 length is 17 residues. Germline CDR1 is LGHDT and CDR2 is YNNKEL (reference sequence). The CDR3 here is CASSQDRVRGQPYEQYF. The CDR3 DNA reads TGTGCCAGCAGCCAAGATCGAGTTAGAGGACAACCCTACGAGCAGTACTTC.

The rearrangement links TRBV28 to TRBJ1-5, with 8 bases matching TRBD1. This CDR3 has 16 residues. After removal of 3 bases from V and 5 bases from J, the junction contained 9 bases not matched to a gene. Germline loops: CDR1 MDHEN, CDR2 SYDVKM. The CDR3 is CASSFDRGFGHQPQHF. Here the CDR3 DNA reads TGTGCCAGCAGTTTCGACAGGGGCTTCGGTCATCAGCCCCAGCATTTT.

This clone showed up just a few times. The chain joins TRBV7-8 to TRBJ1-6, with 9 bases identical to TRBD1. The CDR3 is 16 amino acids. The J segment lost 9 bases and the V segment lost 5 bases, leaving 11 bases of the junction unmatched. Germline V CDR1 and CDR2: SGHVS, FQNEAQ. CDR3 residues: CASSPEGQGDGSPLHF. DNA for the CDR3: TGTGCCAGCAGCCCCGAGGGACAGGGAGATGGTTCACCCCTCCACTTT.

CDR3 amino acids: CASSVGGIQETQYF. CDR3 in DNA: TGTGCCAGCAGCGTGGGAGGGATCCAAGAGACCCAGTACTTC. The chain uses TRBV9 and TRBJ2-5; 7 bases are a match to TRBD2. The V gene's germline CDR1 is SGDLS and CDR2 YYNGEE. J lost 1 base, V lost 2 bases, and 2 bases had no gene match. CDR3 length: 14 amino acids.

The V and J genes are TRBV7-9 and TRBJ1-5; possible D gene TRBD1, 6 bases. There are 14 residues in the CDR3. Germline CDR1 is SEHNR and CDR2 is FQNEAQ (reference sequence). The ends were cut back, 4 bases at V and 6 bases at J, with 13 bases in the middle. The CDR3 nucleotides read TGTGCCAGCAGCTCGGTGGGGGGGCTTCAGCCCCAGCATTTT. It yields the protein CASSSVGGLQPQHF.

This chain links TRBV6-5 with TRBJ1-1; D not certain. Germline values: CDR1 MNHEY, CDR2 SVGAGI. The length of the CDR3 is 13 residues. The V gene lost 5 bases and the J gene lost 1 base, with 8 bases spanning the gap. The chain's CDR3 is CASSLQQNTEAFF. The CDR3 DNA follows: TGTGCCAGCAGTCTTCAACAGAACACTGAAGCTTTCTTT.

J is TRBJ1-2 and V is TRBV28; D is unclear. V shed 8 bases and J shed 8 bases, with 21 bases lying between them. Per germline, CDR1 MDHEN and CDR2 SYDVKM. This CDR3 is built from 14 residues. This chain's CDR3 is CASRTPGSYGGYTF. The CDR3 DNA sequence: TGTGCCAGCCGTACTCCCGGGTCCTACGGGGGCTACACCTTC.

The V gene is TRBV5-1, the J gene TRBJ1-3; unclear D gene. Per the germline V gene, CDR1 is SGHRS and CDR2 is YFSETQ. The CDR3 covers 15 residues. V shed 5 bases and J shed 0 bases, with 12 bases lying between them. CDR3 coding DNA: TGCGCCAGCAGACTTAACAGCATCTCTGGAAACACCATATATTTT. It translates to CASRLNSISGNTIYF.

The chain joins TRBV24-1 to TRBJ2-3; 14 bases are shared with TRBD2. J was trimmed by 5 bases and V by 4 bases; bases with no gene match: 7. This CDR3 has 17 residues. CDR1 and CDR2 from the germline V gene are KGHDR and SFDVKD. The CDR3 nucleotides are TGTGCCACCAGTGACCCTGGGACTAGCGGGGGTCAAGATACGCAGTATTTT. Translation gives CATSDPGTSGGQDTQYF.

The V and J genes are TRBV18 and TRBJ2-3; the D gene is possibly TRBD1 (6 bases). This CDR3 contains 14 residues. CDR1 is KGHSH, CDR2 LQKENI, per germline. V was shortened by 3 bases and J by 3 bases, with 10 bases between the two germline ends. CDR3 DNA sequence: TGTGCCAGCTCACCTAAGACAGGAACAGATACGCAGTATTTT. This sequence encodes CASSPKTGTDTQYF.